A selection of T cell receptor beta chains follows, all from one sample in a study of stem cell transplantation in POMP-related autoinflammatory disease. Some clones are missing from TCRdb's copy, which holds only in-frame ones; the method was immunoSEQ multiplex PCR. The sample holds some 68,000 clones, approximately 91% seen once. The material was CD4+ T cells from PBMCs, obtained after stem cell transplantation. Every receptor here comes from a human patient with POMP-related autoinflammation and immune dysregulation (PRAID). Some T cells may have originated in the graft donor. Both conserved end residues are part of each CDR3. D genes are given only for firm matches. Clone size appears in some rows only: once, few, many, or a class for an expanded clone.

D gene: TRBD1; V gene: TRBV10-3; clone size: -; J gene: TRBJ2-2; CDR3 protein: CAMGPGTGITGELFF; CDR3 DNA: TGTGCCATGGGTCCCGGGACAGGGATCACCGGGGAGCTGTTTTTT
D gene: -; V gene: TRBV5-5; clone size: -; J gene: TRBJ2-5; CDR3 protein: CASSLVVRDSGTQYF; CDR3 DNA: TGTGCCAGCAGCTTGGTAGTCAGGGATAGCGGGACCCAGTACTTC
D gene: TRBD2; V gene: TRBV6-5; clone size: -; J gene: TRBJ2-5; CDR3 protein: CASSWLAGGPGETQYF; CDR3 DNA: TGTGCCAGCAGTTGGCTAGCGGGGGGGCCGGGGGAGACCCAGTACTTC
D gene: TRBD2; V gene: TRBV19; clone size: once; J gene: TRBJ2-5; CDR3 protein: CASSLTSGTETQYF; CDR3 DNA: TGTGCCAGTAGTTTAACTAGCGGGACGGAGACCCAGTACTTC
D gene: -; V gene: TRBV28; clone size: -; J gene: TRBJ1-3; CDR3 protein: CASSFPPPTPGNTIYF; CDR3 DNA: TGTGCCAGCAGTTTCCCCCCGCCCACACCTGGAAACACCATATATTTT
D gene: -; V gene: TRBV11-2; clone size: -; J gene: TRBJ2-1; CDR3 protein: CASSLVAYNEQFF; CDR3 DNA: TGTGCCAGCAGCTTGGTAGCCTACAATGAGCAGTTCTTC
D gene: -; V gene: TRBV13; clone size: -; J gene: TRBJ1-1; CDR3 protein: CASSPGRTVNTEAFF; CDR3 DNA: TGTGCCAGCAGCCCAGGCAGGACGGTGAACACTGAAGCTTTCTTT
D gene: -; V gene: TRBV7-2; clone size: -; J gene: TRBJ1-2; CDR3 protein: CASSLRGGPPYGYTF; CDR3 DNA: TGTGCCAGCAGCTTACGAGGGGGTCCCCCCTATGGCTACACCTTC
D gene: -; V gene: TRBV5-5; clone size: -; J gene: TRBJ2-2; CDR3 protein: CASRRRSNTGELFF; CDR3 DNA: TGTGCCAGCAGGCGACGGTCGAACACCGGGGAGCTGTTTTTT
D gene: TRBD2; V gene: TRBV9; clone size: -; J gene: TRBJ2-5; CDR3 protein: CASSVVTSGTQYF; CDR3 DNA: TGTGCCAGCAGCGTAGTTACTAGCGGGACCCAGTACTTC
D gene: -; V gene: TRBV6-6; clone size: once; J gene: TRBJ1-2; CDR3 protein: CASSSLPIPGYTF; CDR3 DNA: TGTGCCAGCAGTTCACTCCCCATACCTGGCTACACCTTC
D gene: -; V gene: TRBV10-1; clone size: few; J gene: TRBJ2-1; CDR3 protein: CASSTEVGSNEQFF; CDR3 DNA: TGCGCCAGCAGCACGGAGGTAGGGAGCAATGAGCAGTTCTTC
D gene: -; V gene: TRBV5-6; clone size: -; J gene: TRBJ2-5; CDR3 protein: CASSLWGVQETQYF; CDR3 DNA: TGTGCCAGCAGCTTGTGGGGGGTGCAAGAGACCCAGTACTTC
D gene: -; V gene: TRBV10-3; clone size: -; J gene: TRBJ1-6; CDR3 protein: CAISEGPGANSPLHF; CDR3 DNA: TGTGCCATCAGTGAGGGGCCAGGGGCAAATTCACCCCTCCACTTT
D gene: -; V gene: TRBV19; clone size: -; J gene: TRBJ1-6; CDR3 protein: CASSIDRGTPLHF; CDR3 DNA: TGTGCCAGTAGTATTGACCGGGGAACACCCCTCCACTTT
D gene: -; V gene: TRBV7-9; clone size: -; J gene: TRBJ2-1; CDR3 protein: CASLGSPAGEQFF; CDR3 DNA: TGTGCCAGCCTGGGGTCGCCCGCGGGTGAGCAGTTCTTC
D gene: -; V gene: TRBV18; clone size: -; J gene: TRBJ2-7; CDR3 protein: CASSPRGFHEQYF; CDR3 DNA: TGTGCCAGCTCACCAAGAGGGTTCCACGAGCAGTACTTC
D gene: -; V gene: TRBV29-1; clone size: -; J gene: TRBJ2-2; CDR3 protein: CSVVKGVTGELFF; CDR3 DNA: TGCAGCGTTGTAAAAGGGGTCACCGGGGAGCTGTTTTTT
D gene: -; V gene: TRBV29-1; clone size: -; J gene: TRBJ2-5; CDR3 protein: CSVVPRGDETQYF; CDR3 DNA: TGCAGCGTTGTCCCTAGGGGAGACGAGACCCAGTACTTC
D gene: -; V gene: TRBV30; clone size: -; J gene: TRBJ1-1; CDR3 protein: CAWSVLPMNTEAFF; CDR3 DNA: TGTGCCTGGAGTGTACTGCCCATGAACACTGAAGCTTTCTTT
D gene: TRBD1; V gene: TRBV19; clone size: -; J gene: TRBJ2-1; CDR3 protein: CASSLTQGGSYNEQFF; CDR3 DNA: TGTGCCAGTAGCCTAACACAGGGGGGCTCCTACAATGAGCAGTTCTTC
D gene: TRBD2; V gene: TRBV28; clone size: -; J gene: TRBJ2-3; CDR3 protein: CASTLAGVADTQYF; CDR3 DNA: TGTGCCAGCACGCTAGCGGGAGTTGCTGATACGCAGTATTTT
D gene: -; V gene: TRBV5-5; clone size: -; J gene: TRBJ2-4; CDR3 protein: CASSSSGTLAKNIQYF; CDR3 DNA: TGTGCCAGCAGCTCCTCCGGGACACTAGCCAAAAACATTCAGTACTTC
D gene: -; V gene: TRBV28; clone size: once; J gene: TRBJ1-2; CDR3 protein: CASSFPGAESSGYTF; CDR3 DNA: TGTGCCAGCAGTTTCCCAGGGGCTGAATCCTCTGGCTACACCTTC
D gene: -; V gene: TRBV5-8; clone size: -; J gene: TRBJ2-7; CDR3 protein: CASSSGTFLSYEQYF; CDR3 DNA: TGTGCCAGCAGCTCCGGGACGTTCCTCTCCTACGAGCAGTACTTC
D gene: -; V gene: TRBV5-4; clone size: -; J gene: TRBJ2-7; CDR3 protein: CASSARDWLSYEQYF; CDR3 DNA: TGTGCCAGCAGCGCCCGGGACTGGCTCTCCTACGAGCAGTACTTC
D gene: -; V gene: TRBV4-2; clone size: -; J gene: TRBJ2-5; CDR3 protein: CASSQDGGRQSFWTTQYF; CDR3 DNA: TGTGCCAGCAGCCAAGATGGAGGTAGACAGTCGTTTTGGACGACCCAGTACTTC
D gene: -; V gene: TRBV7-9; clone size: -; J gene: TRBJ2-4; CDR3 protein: CASSLGGTSKNIQYF; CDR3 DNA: TGTGCCAGCAGCTTGGGTGGGACATCCAAAAACATTCAGTACTTC
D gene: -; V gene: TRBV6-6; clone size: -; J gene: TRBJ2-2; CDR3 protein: CASSRQKHTGELFF; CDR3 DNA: TGTGCCAGCAGTAGACAGAAGCACACCGGGGAGCTGTTTTTT
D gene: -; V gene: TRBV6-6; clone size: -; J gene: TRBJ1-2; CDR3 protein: CASSFTGNYGYTF; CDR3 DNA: TGTGCCAGCAGTTTCACAGGGAACTATGGCTACACCTTC
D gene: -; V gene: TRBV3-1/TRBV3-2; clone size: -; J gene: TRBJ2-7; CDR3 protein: CASSQYYEQYF; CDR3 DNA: TGTGCCAGCAGCCAATACTACGAGCAGTACTTC